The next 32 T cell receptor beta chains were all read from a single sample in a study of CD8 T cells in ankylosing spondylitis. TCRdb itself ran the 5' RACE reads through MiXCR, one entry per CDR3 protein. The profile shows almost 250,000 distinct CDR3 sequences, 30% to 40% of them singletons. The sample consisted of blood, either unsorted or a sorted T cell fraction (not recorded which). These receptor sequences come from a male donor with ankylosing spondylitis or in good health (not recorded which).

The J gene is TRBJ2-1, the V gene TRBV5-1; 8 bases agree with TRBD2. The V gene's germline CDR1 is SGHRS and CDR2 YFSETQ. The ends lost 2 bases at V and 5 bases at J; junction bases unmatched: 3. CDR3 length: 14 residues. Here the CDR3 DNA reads TGCGCCAGCAGCTTCTTAGCGGGGAACAATGAGCAGTTCTTC. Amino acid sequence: CASSFLAGNNEQFF. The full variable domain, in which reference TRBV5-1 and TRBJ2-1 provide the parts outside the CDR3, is KAGVTQTPRYLIKTRGQQVTLSCSPISGHRSVSWYQQTPGQGLQFLFEYFSETQRNKGNFPGRFSGRQFSNSRSEMNVSTLELGDSALYLCASSFLAGNNEQFFGPGTRLTVL.

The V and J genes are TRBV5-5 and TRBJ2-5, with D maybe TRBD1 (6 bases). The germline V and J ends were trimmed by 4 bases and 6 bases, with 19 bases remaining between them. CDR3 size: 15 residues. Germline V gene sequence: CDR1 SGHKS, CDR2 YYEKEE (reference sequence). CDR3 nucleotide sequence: TGTGCCAGCAGCACCGGCGAAACAGGGAGACAGACCCAGTACTTC. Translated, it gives CASSTGETGRQTQYF.

CDR3 sequence (DNA): TGTGCCAGCAGCTACCGGAGGAACAACTATGGCTACACCTTC. Residues: CASSYRRNNYGYTF. The chain uses TRBV5-6 and TRBJ1-2; D is uncertain. CDR1 is SGHDT, CDR2 YYEEEE, per germline. Trimming left V 3 bases short and J 2 bases short, with 11 bases between. The CDR3 loop spans 14 amino acids. Full variable domain (rest looked up from reference TRBV5-6 and TRBJ1-2): DAGVTQSPTHLIKTRGQQVTLRCSPKSGHDTVSWYQQALGQGPQFIFQYYEEEERQRGNFPDRFSGHQFPNYSSELNVNALLLGDSALYLCASSYRRNNYGYTFGSGTRLTVV.

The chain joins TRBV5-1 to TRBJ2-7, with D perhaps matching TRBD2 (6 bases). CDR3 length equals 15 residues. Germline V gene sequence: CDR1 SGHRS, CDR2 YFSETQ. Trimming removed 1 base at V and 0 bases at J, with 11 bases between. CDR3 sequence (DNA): TGCGCCAGCAGCTTGTTGGCGGGGACCTCCTACGAGCAGTACTTC. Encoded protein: CASSLLAGTSYEQYF.

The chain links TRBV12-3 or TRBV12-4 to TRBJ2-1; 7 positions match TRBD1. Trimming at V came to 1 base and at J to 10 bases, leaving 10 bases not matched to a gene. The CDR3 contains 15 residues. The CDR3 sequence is CASSLGQGVRGEQFF. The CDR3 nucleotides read TGTGCCAGCAGTTTAGGGCAGGGGGTGCGAGGCGAGCAGTTCTTC.

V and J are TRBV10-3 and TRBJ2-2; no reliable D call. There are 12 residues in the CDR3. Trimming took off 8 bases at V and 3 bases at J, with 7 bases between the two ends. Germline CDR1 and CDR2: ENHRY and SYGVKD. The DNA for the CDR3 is TGTGCCATCGAGGCGGACACCGGGGAGCTGTTTTTT. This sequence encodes CAIEADTGELFF.

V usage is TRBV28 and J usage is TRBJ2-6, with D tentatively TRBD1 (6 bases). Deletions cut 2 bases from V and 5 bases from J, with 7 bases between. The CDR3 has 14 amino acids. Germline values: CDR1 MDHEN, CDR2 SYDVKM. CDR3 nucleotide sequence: TGTGCCAGCAGTTTACAGGGGCGGGCCAACGTCCTGACTTTC. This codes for CASSLQGRANVLTF.

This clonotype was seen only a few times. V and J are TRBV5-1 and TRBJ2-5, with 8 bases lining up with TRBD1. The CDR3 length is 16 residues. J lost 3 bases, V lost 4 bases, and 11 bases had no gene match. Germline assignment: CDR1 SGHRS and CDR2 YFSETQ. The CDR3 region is CASSLRTGIDEETQYF. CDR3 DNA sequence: TGCGCCAGCAGCCTACGGACAGGGATTGATGAAGAGACCCAGTACTTC.

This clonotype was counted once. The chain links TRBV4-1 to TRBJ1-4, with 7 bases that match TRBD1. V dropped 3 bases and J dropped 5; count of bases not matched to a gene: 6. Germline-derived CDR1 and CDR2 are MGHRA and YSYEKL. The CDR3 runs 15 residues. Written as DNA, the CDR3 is TGCGCCAGCAGCCACACAGGGGCACTCAATGAAAAACTGTTTTTT. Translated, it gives CASSHTGALNEKLFF.

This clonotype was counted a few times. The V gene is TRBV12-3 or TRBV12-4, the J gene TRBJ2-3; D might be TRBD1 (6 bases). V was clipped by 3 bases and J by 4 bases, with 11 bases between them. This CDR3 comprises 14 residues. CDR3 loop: CASSFLQGADTQYF. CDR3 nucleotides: TGTGCCAGCAGTTTCCTACAGGGCGCAGATACGCAGTATTTT.

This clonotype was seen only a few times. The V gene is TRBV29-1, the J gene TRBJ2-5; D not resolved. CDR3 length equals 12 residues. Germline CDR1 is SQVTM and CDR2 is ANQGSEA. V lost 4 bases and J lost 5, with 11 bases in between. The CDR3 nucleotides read TGCAGCGTTGGCGCCCAATGGGAGACCCAGTACTTC. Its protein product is CSVGAQWETQYF.

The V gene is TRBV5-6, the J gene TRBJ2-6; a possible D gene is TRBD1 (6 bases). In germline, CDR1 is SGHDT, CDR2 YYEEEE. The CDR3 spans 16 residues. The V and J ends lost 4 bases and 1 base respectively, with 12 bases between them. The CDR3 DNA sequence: TGTGCCAGCAGCCTACTCCAGGGGTCTGGGGCCAACGTCCTGACTTTC. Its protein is CASSLLQGSGANVLTF.

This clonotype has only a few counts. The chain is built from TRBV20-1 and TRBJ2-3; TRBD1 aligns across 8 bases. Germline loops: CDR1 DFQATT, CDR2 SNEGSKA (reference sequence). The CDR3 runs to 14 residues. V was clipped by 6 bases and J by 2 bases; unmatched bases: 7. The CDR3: CSAMTGANTDTQYF. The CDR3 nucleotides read TGCAGTGCCATGACAGGGGCTAACACAGATACGCAGTATTTT.

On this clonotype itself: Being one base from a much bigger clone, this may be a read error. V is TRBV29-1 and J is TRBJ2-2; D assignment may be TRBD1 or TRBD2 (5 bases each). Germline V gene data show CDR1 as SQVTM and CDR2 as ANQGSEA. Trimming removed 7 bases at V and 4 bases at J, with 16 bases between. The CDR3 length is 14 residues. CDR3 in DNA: TGCAGCGGACAGCGGTACAGTATCACCGGGGAGCTGTTTTTT. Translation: CSGQRYSITGELFF.

The CDR3 loop is CASSRGLPYEQYF. The CDR3 bases are TGTGCCAGCAGCCGCGGTTTGCCCTACGAGCAGTACTTC. This chain joins TRBV7-9 and TRBJ2-7; D call uncertain. V lost 5 bases, J lost 2 bases, and 10 bases lay in between. Germline CDR1 reads SEHNR; CDR2 reads FQNEAQ (reference sequence). The CDR3 has 13 residues. The variable domain in full, with the rest retrieved from reference TRBV7-9 and TRBJ2-7, is DTGVSQNPRHKITKRGQNVTFRCDPISEHNRLYWYRQTLGQGPEFLTYFQNEAQLEKSRLLSDRFSAERPKGSFSTLEIQRTEQGDSAMYLCASSRGLPYEQYFGPGTRLTVT.

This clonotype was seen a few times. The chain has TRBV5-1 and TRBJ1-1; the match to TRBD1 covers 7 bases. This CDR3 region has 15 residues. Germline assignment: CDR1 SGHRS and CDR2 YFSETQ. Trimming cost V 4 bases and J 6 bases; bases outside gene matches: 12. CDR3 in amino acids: CASSPRATGTAEAFF. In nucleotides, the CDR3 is TGCGCCAGCAGCCCACGGGCAACCGGGACAGCTGAAGCTTTCTTT.

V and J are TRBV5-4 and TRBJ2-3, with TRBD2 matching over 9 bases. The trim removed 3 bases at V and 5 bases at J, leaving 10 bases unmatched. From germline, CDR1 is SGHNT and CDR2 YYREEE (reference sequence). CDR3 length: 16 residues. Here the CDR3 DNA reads TGTGCCAGCAGCTATAGAGAGCGGGGGGCAGGAGATACGCAGTATTTT. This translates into CASSYRERGAGDTQYF.

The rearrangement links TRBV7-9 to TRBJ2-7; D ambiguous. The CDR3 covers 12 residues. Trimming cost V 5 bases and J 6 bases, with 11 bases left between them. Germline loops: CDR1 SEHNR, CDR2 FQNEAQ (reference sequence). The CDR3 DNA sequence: TGTGCCAGCAGCCCCTCTACGGGCGAGCAGTACTTC. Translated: CASSPSTGEQYF.

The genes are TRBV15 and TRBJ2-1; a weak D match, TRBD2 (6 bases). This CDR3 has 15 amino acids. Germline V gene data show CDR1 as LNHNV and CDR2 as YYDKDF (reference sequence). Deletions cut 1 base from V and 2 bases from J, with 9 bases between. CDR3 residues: CATSRGGGPYNEQFF. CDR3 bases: TGTGCCACCAGCAGAGGTGGAGGGCCCTACAATGAGCAGTTCTTC.

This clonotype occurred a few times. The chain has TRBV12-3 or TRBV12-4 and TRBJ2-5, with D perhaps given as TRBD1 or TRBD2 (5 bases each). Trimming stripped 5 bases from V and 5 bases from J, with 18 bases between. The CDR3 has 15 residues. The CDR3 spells CASSPAGARRETQYF. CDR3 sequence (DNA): TGTGCCAGCAGTCCCGCCGGGGCGCGAAGGGAGACCCAGTACTTC.

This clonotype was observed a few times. The CDR3 DNA follows: TGCAGTGCTAGTGTACCGGGGGGGACCACAGATACGCAGTATTTT. Its protein is CSASVPGGTTDTQYF. V is TRBV20-1 and J is TRBJ2-3; 8 bases match TRBD2. Per germline, CDR1 DFQATT and CDR2 SNEGSKA (reference sequence). CDR3 length: 15 residues. The trim removed 3 bases at V and 2 bases at J, leaving 7 bases unmatched.

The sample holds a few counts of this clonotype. CDR3 amino acids: CASSSAGVETQYF. In nucleotides, the CDR3 is TGTGCCAGCAGTTCAGCGGGAGTGGAGACCCAGTACTTC. The genes are TRBV12-3 or TRBV12-4 and TRBJ2-5; 8 positions agree with TRBD2. V lost 4 bases, J lost 5 bases, and 3 bases stayed unmatched. CDR3 length: 13 residues.

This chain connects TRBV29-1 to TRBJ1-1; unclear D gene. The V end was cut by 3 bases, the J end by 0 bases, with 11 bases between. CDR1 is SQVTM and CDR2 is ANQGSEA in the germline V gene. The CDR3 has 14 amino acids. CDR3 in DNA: TGCAGCGTTGACGCAGGAAATATGAACACTGAAGCTTTCTTT. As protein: CSVDAGNMNTEAFF.

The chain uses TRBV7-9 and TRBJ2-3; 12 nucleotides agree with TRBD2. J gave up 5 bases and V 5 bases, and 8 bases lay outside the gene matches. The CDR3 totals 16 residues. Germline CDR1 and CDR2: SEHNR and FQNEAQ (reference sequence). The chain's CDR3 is CASSDGLAGRVDTQYF. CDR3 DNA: TGTGCCAGCAGCGACGGACTAGCGGGGCGGGTAGATACGCAGTATTTT.

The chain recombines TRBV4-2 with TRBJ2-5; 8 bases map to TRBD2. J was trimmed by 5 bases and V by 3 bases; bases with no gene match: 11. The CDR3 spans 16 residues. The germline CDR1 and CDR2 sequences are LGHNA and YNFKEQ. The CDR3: CASSHILGTSLETQYF. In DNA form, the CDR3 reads TGTGCCAGCAGCCACATCCTCGGGACTAGTCTGGAGACCCAGTACTTC.

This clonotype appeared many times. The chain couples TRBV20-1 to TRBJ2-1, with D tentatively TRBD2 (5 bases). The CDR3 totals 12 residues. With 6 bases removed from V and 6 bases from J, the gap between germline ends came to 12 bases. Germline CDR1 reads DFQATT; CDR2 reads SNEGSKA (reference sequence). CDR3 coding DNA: TGCAGTGCCCATGGTAGCGTCAATGAGCAGTTCTTC. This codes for CSAHGSVNEQFF.

The CDR3 reads CASSQRLAGADTQYF. The CDR3 bases are TGCGCCAGCAGCCAAAGACTAGCGGGAGCAGATACGCAGTATTTT. The chain has TRBV5-1 and TRBJ2-3, with 12 bases fitting TRBD2. Per the germline V gene, CDR1 is SGHRS and CDR2 is YFSETQ. This CDR3 spans 15 amino acids. The V gene end was trimmed by 4 bases and the J gene end by 4 bases; junction bases not matched to a gene: 4.

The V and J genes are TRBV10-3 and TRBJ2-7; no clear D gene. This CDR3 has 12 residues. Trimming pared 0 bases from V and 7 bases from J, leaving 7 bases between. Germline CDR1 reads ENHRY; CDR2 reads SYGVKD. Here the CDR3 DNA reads TGTGCCATCAGTGAGTCCCCCTGGGAGCAGTACTTC. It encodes CAISESPWEQYF.

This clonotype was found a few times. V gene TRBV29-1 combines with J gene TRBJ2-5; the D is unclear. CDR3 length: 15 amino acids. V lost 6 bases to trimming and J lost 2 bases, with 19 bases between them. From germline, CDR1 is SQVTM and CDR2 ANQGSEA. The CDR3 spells CSVKLPSNLQETQYF. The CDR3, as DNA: TGCAGCGTCAAACTACCGAGCAACCTTCAAGAGACCCAGTACTTC.

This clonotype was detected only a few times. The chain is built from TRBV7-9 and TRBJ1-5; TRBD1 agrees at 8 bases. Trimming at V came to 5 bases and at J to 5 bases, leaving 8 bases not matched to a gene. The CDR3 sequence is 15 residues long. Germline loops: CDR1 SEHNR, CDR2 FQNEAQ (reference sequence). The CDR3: CASSIGQGPHQPQHF. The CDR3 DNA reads TGTGCCAGCAGCATCGGACAGGGACCGCATCAGCCCCAGCATTTT.

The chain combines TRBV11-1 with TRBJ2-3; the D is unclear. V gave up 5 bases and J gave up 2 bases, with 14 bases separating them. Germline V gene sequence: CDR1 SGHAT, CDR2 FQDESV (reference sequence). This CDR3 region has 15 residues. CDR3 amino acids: CASSRTIINTDTQYF. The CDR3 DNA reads TGTGCCAGCAGCCGGACGATTATAAACACAGATACGCAGTATTTT.

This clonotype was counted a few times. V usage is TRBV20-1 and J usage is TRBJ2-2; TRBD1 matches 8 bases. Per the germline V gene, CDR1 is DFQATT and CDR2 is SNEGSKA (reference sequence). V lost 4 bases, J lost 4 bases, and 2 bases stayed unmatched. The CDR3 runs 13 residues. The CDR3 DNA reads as TGCAGTGCTATGACAGGGGTCACCGGGGAGCTGTTTTTT. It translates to CSAMTGVTGELFF.